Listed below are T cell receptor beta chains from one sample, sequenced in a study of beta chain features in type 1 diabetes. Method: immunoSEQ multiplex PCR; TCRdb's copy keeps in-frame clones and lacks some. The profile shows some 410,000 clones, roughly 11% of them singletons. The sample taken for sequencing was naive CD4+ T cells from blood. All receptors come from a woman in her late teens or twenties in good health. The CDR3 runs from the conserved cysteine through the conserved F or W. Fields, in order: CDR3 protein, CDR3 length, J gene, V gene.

CASSTTQVLEQYF,13,TRBJ2-7,TRBV7-9
CASSPQGTPLHF,12,TRBJ1-6,TRBV14
CASSASPITDTQYF,14,TRBJ2-3,TRBV9
CASSLVGRDVRADTQYF,17,TRBJ2-3,TRBV7-8
CASSVDASTDTQYF,14,TRBJ2-3,TRBV9
CAQVDRGRLAANF,13,TRBJ2-7,TRBV23-1
CASRGKDRDEKLFF,14,TRBJ1-4,TRBV7-9
CASSGVAGTDTQYF,14,TRBJ2-3,TRBV5-1
CASSSARQGAKNIQYF,16,TRBJ2-4,TRBV13
CASSLEGRDGYTF,13,TRBJ1-2,TRBV5-1
CSVVLAGDRETQYF,14,TRBJ2-5,TRBV29-1
CASSVGREQYF,11,TRBJ2-7,TRBV2
CASSPQGLDEKLFF,14,TRBJ1-4,TRBV7-9
CAWNTPSGRKETQYF,15,TRBJ2-5,TRBV30
CASSEGGGGNEQFF,14,TRBJ2-1,TRBV6-5
CASSQGGLMETDTQYF,16,TRBJ2-3,TRBV4-2
CASRAIRGDYNEQFF,15,TRBJ2-1,TRBV11-2
CASSLFGGQGQPQHF,15,TRBJ1-5,TRBV5-6
CALGGQGTDQPQHF,14,TRBJ1-5,TRBV19
CASKNPGQGYSTLHF,15,TRBJ1-6,TRBV23-1
CAWSHRGLSYEQYF,14,TRBJ2-7,TRBV30
CASSPMLAKNIQYF,14,TRBJ2-4,TRBV7-2
CASRTTRGWDIQYF,14,TRBJ2-4,TRBV19
CAWSPPGRSDTQYF,14,TRBJ2-3,TRBV30
CASSYSGGAQNIQYF,15,TRBJ2-4,TRBV6-5
CASSFFLGNTGELFF,15,TRBJ2-2,TRBV7-7
CASSGQGLGGYTF,13,TRBJ1-2,TRBV2
CASSDRYNEQFF,12,TRBJ2-1,TRBV18
CASSLARGTGGQHF,14,TRBJ1-5,TRBV7-8
CASSLKSGYTF,11,TRBJ1-2,TRBV7-9
CASSFGTGAIYGYTF,15,TRBJ1-2,TRBV28
CASSPSGVITRNTEAFF,17,TRBJ1-1,TRBV4-1
CASSVAGVTTDTQYF,15,TRBJ2-3,TRBV9
CASSLPAYGYTF,12,TRBJ1-2,TRBV28
CSVGQGVTEAFF,12,TRBJ1-1,TRBV29-1
CASSQMPEPSPYNEQFF,17,TRBJ2-1,TRBV4-2
CASSGGLVKETQYF,14,TRBJ2-5,TRBV5-4
CSGGTDYGYTF,11,TRBJ1-2,TRBV29-1
CATTGTSTEAFF,12,TRBJ1-1,TRBV10-3
CASSFYEGSQETQYF,15,TRBJ2-5,TRBV5-1
CASSRWDIGSPLHF,14,TRBJ1-6,TRBV14
CAISEAPGGQETQYF,15,TRBJ2-5,TRBV10-3
CASSQDSEVYGYTF,14,TRBJ1-2,TRBV4-2
CASGSGRDSDTEAFF,15,TRBJ1-1,TRBV12-5
CASSPGSGSTDTQYF,15,TRBJ2-3,TRBV18
CASSVGRTGGNTGELFF,17,TRBJ2-2,TRBV9
CASSESGTTDTQYF,14,TRBJ2-3,TRBV9
CASSLVREKAFF,12,TRBJ1-1,TRBV7-9
CASSAAGVGYTF,12,TRBJ1-2,TRBV9